This entry features one T cell receptor beta chain sequence. No antigen is known for it. This record comes from a study of cytotoxic CD8 clonotypes in ibrutinib-treated CLL. Study-level information: Of the patients, about 12 were relapsed/refractory, under 16 treatment-naive and 17 to 18 IGHV unmutated. Response samples were drawn at a median of about 13 months of treatment, range 6 to 36. Overall study results and limits: Under therapy, public clonotypes either contracted or stayed stable, and they were uncommon.

Clones were read by immunoSEQ multiplex PCR, and TCRdb kept only the in-frame ones, dropping some. Of 110,000 to 150,000 clones listed, 76% are singletons. The V end was cut by 5 bases, the J end by 3 bases, with 10 bases between. The CDR3 extends over 14 amino acids. The germline gives CDR1 SGHTA, CDR2 FQGTGA. The V gene is TRBV7-3, the J gene TRBJ2-2; D perhaps matches TRBD2 (6 bases). The TCR sequence derives from a human donor with chronic lymphocytic leukemia. The specimen comprised PBMCs, sampled after 24 months of ibrutinib treatment. The chain's CDR3 is CASSLGTYTGELFF. For the CDR3, the DNA is TGTGCCAGCAGCCTCGGGACTTACACCGGGGAGCTGTTTTTT.